The next 22 T cell receptor beta chains were all read from a single sample in a study of T cells in Graves' hyperthyroidism and ophthalmopathy. The CDR3 regions of TCR beta were amplified from RNA transcripts. First-round RT-PCR with HTBI primers amplified the TCR CDR3 region. TCRdb re-called the multiplex PCR reads with MiXCR, one entry per CDR3 protein. The sample records a few hundred thousand distinct CDR3 sequences, 15% to 19% being singletons. Sequenced sample: blood. The receptors shown here come from a woman under 40 with Graves' hyperthyroidism.

This clonotype was found many times. V gene TRBV5-1 combines with J gene TRBJ2-3; D gene ambiguous. The CDR3 covers 15 residues. The germline V gene has CDR1 SGHRS and CDR2 YFSETQ. Trimming cost V 2 bases and J 3 bases, with 13 bases left between them. CDR3 sequence (DNA): TGCGCCAGCAGCTTACCACCCATGGGGACAGATACGCAGTATTTT. Residues: CASSLPPMGTDTQYF.

This clonotype was recorded many times. The V call is TRBV12-3 or TRBV12-4, the J call TRBJ2-7; 7 nucleotides align to TRBD1. The CDR3 loop spans 16 amino acids. Trimming cost V 6 bases and J 7 bases; bases outside gene matches: 18. The CDR3 DNA reads as TGTGCCAGCAGCCACCGCTCCGGGACAGCACCCGGGGAGCAGTACTTC. Its protein is CASSHRSGTAPGEQYF.

A word on this clonotype: This may be a read error, as it is one base from a much larger clone. The chain links TRBV7-9 to TRBJ2-7; the D call may be TRBD1 or TRBD2 (5 bases each). CDR1 SEHNR and CDR2 FQNEAQ come from the germline V gene (reference sequence). Trimming cost V 5 bases and J 2 bases, with 16 bases left between them. This CDR3 spans 15 amino acids. The CDR3 reads CASSLTRGIAYEQYF. The CDR3 nucleotides read TGTGCCAGCAGCCTCACTCGGGGCATCGCCTACGAGCAGTACTTC.

This clonotype came up many times. J is TRBJ2-1 and V is TRBV29-1; D may be TRBD1 or TRBD2 (5 bases each). Trimming took off 4 bases at V and 8 bases at J, with 15 bases between the two ends. Germline values: CDR1 SQVTM, CDR2 ANQGSEA. This CDR3 region has 13 residues. CDR3 loop: CSVVERLGDEQFF. DNA of the CDR3: TGCAGCGTTGTAGAGCGCTTGGGGGATGAGCAGTTCTTC.

This clonotype was seen a handful of times. The gene calls are TRBV10-3 and TRBJ2-7; 7 nucleotides match TRBD2. The CDR3 is 17 amino acids. Germline V gives CDR1 ENHRY, CDR2 SYGVKD. With V trimmed by 3 bases and J by 3 bases, 14 bases remained unmatched. Written as DNA, the CDR3 is TGTGCCATCAGTGACCCCGCCCGGGACTACACACACTACGAGCAGTACTTC. Amino acid sequence: CAISDPARDYTHYEQYF.

In its sample, this clonotype was seen many times. The V and J genes are TRBV7-2 and TRBJ1-3, with 9 bases that match TRBD1. Losses at the gene ends were 4 bases for V and 2 bases for J; bases not matched to a gene: 6. The CDR3 contains 16 residues. Germline loops: CDR1 SGHTA, CDR2 FQGNSA. The CDR3 bases are TGTGCCAGCAGCTACCACAGGGGGCGCGCTGGAAACACCATATATTTT. Residues: CASSYHRGRAGNTIYF.

This clonotype was detected ten times or more. The chain carries TRBV28 and TRBJ1-4; D remains ambiguous. CDR1 and CDR2 from the germline V gene are MDHEN and SYDVKM. The CDR3 length is 12 residues. V was shortened by 7 bases and J by 6 bases, with 9 bases between the two germline ends. The CDR3 loop is CASTSSDEKLFF. The CDR3 bases are TGTGCCAGCACGTCTAGTGATGAAAAACTGTTTTTT.

This chain joins TRBV5-1 and TRBJ2-2; D is unclear. Per germline, CDR1 SGHRS and CDR2 YFSETQ. V was clipped by 4 bases and J by 0 bases, with 13 bases between them. The CDR3 runs to 16 residues. Here the CDR3 DNA reads TGCGCCAGCAGCCCCGAGACCGTCGCGAACACCGGGGAGCTGTTTTTT. Its protein is CASSPETVANTGELFF.

The chain employs TRBV2 and TRBJ1-6, with D hard to call. This CDR3 spans 15 amino acids. From germline, CDR1 is SNHLY and CDR2 FYNNEI. V was shortened by 2 bases and J by 4 bases, with 9 bases between the two germline ends. CDR3 DNA sequence: TGTGCCAGCAGTGAACACATTGAATATAATTCACCCCTCCACTTT. Translated, it gives CASSEHIEYNSPLHF.

This clonotype was counted ten times or more. This rearrangement joins TRBV28 to TRBJ2-4; weak D call: TRBD1 (5 bases). Trimming pared 4 bases from V and 3 bases from J, leaving 16 bases between. The CDR3 spans 16 residues. Germline V gives CDR1 MDHEN, CDR2 SYDVKM. The CDR3 loop reads CASSYYSTGSKNIQYF. The CDR3, as DNA: TGTGCCAGCAGTTACTATTCAACAGGTAGCAAAAACATTCAGTACTTC.

This clonotype was seen at least ten times. The rearrangement joins TRBV20-1 to TRBJ2-2, with TRBD2 identical over 12 bases. V was clipped by 1 base and J by 3 bases; unmatched bases: 12. Germline V gene lookup returns CDR1 DFQATT and CDR2 SNEGSKA (reference sequence). The CDR3 totals 19 residues. The CDR3 protein is CSARVLWSLAGGDTGELFF. The CDR3 coding sequence is TGCAGTGCTAGAGTGCTTTGGTCGCTAGCGGGAGGGGACACCGGGGAGCTGTTTTTT.

This clonotype appeared many times. The chain links TRBV20-1 to TRBJ2-3; no clear D gene. Germline CDR1 DFQATT, CDR2 SNEGSKA (reference sequence). Trimming shortened V by 1 base and J by 3 bases, and 14 bases separated the two germline ends. The CDR3 covers 15 residues. The DNA of the CDR3 is TGCAGTGCTAGAGGTGAAGAGCTATGGACAGATACGCAGTATTTT. Its protein is CSARGEELWTDTQYF.

This clonotype was picked up many times. The chain couples TRBV11-2 to TRBJ2-7, with 12 bases lining up with TRBD1. Germline V gene lookup returns CDR1 SGHAT and CDR2 FQNNGV. The V gene end was trimmed by 5 bases and the J gene end by 2 bases; junction bases not matched to a gene: 7. The CDR3 is 16 residues long. This CDR3 is CASSLPGQGATYEQYF. Written as DNA, the CDR3 is TGTGCCAGCAGCCTACCGGGACAGGGGGCGACCTACGAGCAGTACTTC.

There are a few counts of this clonotype. This chain uses TRBV10-1 with TRBJ2-3, with D maybe TRBD2 (6 bases). Germline CDR1 WNHNN, CDR2 SYGVQD (reference sequence). Trimming left V 3 bases short and J 3 bases short, with 10 bases between. CDR3 length: 14 residues. The CDR3 reads CASSDGRGTDTQYF. Written as DNA, the CDR3 is TGCGCCAGCAGTGACGGTCGGGGGACAGATACGCAGTATTTT.

This clonotype appeared many times. V is TRBV7-3 and J is TRBJ2-2, with 8 positions matching TRBD2. This CDR3 is 16 amino acids long. Germline V gene sequence: CDR1 SGHTA, CDR2 FQGTGA. V dropped 5 bases and J dropped 5; count of bases not matched to a gene: 10. CDR3 in DNA: TGTGCCAGCAGCAGACTAGCGACTGAGGGTACCGGGGAGCTGTTTTTT. This gives the protein CASSRLATEGTGELFF.

This clonotype was recorded only once. This clone may be a read error of a much larger clone one base away. The rearrangement links TRBV6-2 or TRBV6-3 to TRBJ2-3; unclear D gene. The CDR3 extends over 14 amino acids. Germline assignment: CDR1 MNHEY and CDR2 SVGEGT. CDR3 region: CVSSYGVGTDTQYF. CDR3 coding DNA: TGTGTCAGCAGTTACGGTGTCGGCACAGATACGCAGTATTTT.

This clonotype has a handful of counts. The chain combines TRBV14 with TRBJ2-7; D uncertain. The CDR3 runs 12 residues. Trimming removed 3 bases from V and 4 bases from J, with 7 bases in between. Germline V gene data show CDR1 as SGHDN and CDR2 as FVKESK. The CDR3 loop is CASSHISYEQYF. The CDR3, as DNA: TGTGCCAGCAGCCATATCTCTTACGAGCAGTACTTC.

This chain connects TRBV3-1 to TRBJ1-2, with D hard to call. Germline-derived CDR1 and CDR2 are LGHDT and YNNKEL (reference sequence). The CDR3 is 13 amino acids. V dropped 4 bases and J dropped 1 base, with 7 bases sitting between them. The CDR3 DNA reads as TGTGCCAGCAGCCCTAGACTTAACTATGGCTACACCTTC. It yields the protein CASSPRLNYGYTF.

V and J are TRBV5-6 and TRBJ2-6; no firm D call. The CDR3 extends over 19 amino acids. V was clipped by 4 bases and J by 1 base, with 21 bases between them. CDR1 is SGHDT, CDR2 YYEEEE, per germline. CDR3 sequence (DNA): TGTGCCAGCAGCCCTTCTGTTCGCCGCAAGGAGTCTGGGGCCAACGTCCTGACTTTC. It specifies CASSPSVRRKESGANVLTF.

This clonotype was seen at least ten times. The chain links TRBV12-3 or TRBV12-4 to TRBJ2-1; D not certain. V lost 3 bases, J lost 0 bases, and 6 bases lay in between. The CDR3 has 14 amino acids. In DNA form, the CDR3 reads TGTGCCAGCAGTTTGCCCAGCTCCTACAATGAGCAGTTCTTC. It codes for CASSLPSSYNEQFF.

In this sample, this clonotype turned up many times. The chain uses TRBV7-9 and TRBJ2-2; no clear D gene. With 1 base removed from V and 4 bases from J, the gap between germline ends came to 10 bases. The CDR3 is 15 residues long. Looked up from germline, CDR1 is SEHNR and CDR2 is FQNEAQ (reference sequence). The CDR3 protein is CASSLGPLRTGELFF. CDR3 coding DNA: TGTGCCAGCAGCTTAGGGCCGTTACGCACCGGGGAGCTGTTTTTT.

The table lists this clonotype with a few counts. This sequence joins TRBV9 and TRBJ2-3; TRBD2 aligns across 9 bases. The CDR3 is 14 amino acids. CDR1 is SGDLS and CDR2 is YYNGEE in the germline V gene. V gave up 7 bases and J gave up 4 bases; unmatched junction bases: 7. The CDR3 loop is CASAVAGAADTQYF. DNA for the CDR3: TGTGCCAGCGCAGTAGCGGGAGCGGCAGATACGCAGTATTTT.